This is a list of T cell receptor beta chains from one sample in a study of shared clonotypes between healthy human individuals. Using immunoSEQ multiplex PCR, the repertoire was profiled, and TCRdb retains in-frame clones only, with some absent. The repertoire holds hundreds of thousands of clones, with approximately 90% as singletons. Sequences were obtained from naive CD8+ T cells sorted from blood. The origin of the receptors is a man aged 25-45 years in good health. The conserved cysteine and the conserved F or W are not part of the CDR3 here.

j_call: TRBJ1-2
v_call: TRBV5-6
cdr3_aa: ASSSYRDYGYT

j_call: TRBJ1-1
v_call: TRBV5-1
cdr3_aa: ASSLDRNTEAF

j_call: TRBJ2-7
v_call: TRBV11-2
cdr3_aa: ASSFGAGGSYEQY

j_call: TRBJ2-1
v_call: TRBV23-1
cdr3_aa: ASTRSGVSSYNEQF

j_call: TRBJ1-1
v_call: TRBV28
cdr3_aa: ASSFGVRLDRNTEAF

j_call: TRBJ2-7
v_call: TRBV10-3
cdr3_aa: AISEEAGFSYEQY

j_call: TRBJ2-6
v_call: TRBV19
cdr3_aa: ASSMDLPYAVGDSGANVLT

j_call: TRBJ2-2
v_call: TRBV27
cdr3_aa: ASSSKLAYTNTGELF

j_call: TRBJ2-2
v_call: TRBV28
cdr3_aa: ASSFRGNGELF

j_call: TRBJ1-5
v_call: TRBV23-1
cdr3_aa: ASSQAKTGCQPQH

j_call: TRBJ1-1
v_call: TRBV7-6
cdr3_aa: ASSLDSFGSSTEAF

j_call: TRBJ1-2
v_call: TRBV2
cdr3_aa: ASSPGTGYTYGYT

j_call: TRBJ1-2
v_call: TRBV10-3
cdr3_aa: AISDWTGTRNGYGYT

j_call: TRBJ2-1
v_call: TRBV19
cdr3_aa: ASSIVTSGGEQF

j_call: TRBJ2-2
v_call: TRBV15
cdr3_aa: ATRERTSPGELF

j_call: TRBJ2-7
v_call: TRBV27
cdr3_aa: ASSSPQGNGYEQY

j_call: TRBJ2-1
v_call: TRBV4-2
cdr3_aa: ASSQLPTWEQF

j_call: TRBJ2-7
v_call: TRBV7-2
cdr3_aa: ASSKYPGQGGYEQY

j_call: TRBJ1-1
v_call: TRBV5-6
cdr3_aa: ASSEPGTAGIKTEAF

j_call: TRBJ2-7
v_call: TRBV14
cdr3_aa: ASSPRRSGAYEQY

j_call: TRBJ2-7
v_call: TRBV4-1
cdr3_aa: ASSQWSGVSYEQY

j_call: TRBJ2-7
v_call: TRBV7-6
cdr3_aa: ASSYLGDSSYEQY

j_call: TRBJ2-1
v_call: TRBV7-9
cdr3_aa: ASIQGASPYNEQF

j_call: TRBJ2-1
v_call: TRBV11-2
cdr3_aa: ASSSATGLSYNEQF

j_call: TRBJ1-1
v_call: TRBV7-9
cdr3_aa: ASSLGFGGTKTEAF